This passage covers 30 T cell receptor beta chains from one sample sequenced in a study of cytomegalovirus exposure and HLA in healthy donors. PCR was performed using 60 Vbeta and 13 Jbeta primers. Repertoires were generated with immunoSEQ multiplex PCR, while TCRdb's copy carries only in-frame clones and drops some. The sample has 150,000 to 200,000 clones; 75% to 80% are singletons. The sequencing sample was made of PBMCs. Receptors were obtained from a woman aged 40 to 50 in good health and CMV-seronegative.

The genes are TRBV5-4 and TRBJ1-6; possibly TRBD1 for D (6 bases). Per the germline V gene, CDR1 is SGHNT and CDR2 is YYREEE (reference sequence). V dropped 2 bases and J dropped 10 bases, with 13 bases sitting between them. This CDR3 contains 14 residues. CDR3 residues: CASSFRQVGSPLHF. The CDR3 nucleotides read TGTGCCAGCAGCTTTCGACAGGTGGGGTCACCCCTCCACTTT.

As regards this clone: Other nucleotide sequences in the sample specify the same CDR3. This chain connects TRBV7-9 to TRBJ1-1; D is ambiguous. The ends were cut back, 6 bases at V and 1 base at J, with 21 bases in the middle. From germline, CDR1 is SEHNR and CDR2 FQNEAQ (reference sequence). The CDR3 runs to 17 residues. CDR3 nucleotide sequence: TGTGCCAGCAGTTACCCAATGGGCAGCTTCAAGAACACTGAAGCTTTCTTT. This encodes CASSYPMGSFKNTEAFF.

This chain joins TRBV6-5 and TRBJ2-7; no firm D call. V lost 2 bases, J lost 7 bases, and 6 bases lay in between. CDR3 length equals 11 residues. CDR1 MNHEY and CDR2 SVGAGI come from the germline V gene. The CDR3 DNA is TGTGCCAGCAGTTACGTCCGGGAGCAGTACTTC. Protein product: CASSYVREQYF.

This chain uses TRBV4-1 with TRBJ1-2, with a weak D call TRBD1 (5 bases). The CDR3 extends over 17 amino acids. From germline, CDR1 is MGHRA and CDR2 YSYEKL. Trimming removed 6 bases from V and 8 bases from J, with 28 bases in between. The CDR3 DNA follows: TGCGCCAGCAGGTATGAGGGGAGTGCGGGGTGGCCTCAAGGCTACACCTTC. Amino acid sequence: CASRYEGSAGWPQGYTF.

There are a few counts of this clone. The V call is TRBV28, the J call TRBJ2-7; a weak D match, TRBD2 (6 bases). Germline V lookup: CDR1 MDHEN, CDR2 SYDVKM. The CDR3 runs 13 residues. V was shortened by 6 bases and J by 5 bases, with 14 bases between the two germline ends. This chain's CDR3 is CASRLLASHEQYF. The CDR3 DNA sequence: TGTGCCAGCAGGTTACTAGCTTCCCACGAGCAGTACTTC.

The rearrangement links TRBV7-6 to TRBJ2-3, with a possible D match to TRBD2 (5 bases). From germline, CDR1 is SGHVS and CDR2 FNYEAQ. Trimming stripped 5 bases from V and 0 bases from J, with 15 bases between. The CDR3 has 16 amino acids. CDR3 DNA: TGTGCCAGCAGCACCCGACGGGGATCTAGCACAGATACGCAGTATTTT. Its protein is CASSTRRGSSTDTQYF.

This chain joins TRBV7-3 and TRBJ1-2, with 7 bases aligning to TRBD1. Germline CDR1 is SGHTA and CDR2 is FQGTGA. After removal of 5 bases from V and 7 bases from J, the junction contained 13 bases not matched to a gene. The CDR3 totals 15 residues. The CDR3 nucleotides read TGTGCCAGCAGCCCTTCCCTTACAGGGGATTTTGGCTACACCTTC. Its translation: CASSPSLTGDFGYTF.

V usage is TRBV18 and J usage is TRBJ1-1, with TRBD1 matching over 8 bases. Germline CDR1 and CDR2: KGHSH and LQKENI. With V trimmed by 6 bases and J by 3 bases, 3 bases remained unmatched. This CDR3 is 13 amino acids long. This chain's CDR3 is CASSMDRDTEAFF. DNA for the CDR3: TGTGCCAGCTCGATGGACAGGGACACTGAAGCTTTCTTT.

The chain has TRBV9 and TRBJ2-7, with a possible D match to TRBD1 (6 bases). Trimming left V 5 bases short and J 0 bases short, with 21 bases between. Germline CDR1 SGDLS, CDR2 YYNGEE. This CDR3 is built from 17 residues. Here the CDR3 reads CASSPYPRGRSSYEQYF. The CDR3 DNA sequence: TGTGCCAGCAGTCCATACCCCAGGGGCCGCAGCTCCTACGAGCAGTACTTC.

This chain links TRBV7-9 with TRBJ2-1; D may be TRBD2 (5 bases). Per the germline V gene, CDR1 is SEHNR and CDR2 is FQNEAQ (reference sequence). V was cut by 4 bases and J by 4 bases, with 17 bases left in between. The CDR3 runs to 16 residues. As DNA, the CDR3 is TGTGCCAGCAGCTACCGGGGTACAGATGCTTACAATGAGCAGTTCTTC. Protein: CASSYRGTDAYNEQFF.

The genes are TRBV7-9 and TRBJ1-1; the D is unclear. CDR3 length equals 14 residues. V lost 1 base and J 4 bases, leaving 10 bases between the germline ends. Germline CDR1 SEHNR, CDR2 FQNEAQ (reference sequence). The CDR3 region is CASSLGGEGTEAFF. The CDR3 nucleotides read TGTGCCAGCAGCTTAGGGGGAGAAGGCACTGAAGCTTTCTTT.

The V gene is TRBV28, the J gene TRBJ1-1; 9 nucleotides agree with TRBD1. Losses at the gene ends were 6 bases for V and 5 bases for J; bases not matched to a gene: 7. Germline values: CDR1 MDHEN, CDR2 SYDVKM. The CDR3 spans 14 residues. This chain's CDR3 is CASRDTGGRTEAFF. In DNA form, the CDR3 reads TGTGCCAGCAGGGATACAGGGGGCCGGACTGAAGCTTTCTTT.

This CDR3 reads CASSEYPDTEAFF. CDR3 nucleotides: TGTGCCAGCAGTGAATATCCGGACACTGAAGCTTTCTTT. The gene calls are TRBV25-1 and TRBJ1-1; D gene unclear. CDR3 size: 13 residues. Germline values: CDR1 MGHDK, CDR2 SYGVNS. V gave up 0 bases and J gave up 3 bases, with 5 bases separating them.

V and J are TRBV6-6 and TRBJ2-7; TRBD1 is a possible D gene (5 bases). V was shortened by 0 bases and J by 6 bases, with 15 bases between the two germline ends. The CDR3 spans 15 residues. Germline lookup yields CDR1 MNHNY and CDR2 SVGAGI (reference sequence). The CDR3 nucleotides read TGTGCCAGCAGTTACTCGATGGGCAGGGTGAGCGAGCAGTACTTC. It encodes CASSYSMGRVSEQYF.

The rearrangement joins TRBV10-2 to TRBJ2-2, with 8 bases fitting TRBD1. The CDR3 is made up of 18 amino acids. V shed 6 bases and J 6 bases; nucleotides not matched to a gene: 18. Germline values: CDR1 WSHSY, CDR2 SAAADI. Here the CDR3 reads CASSRRASGTGFSGELFF. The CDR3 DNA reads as TGCGCCAGCAGCCGAAGAGCTTCCGGGACAGGATTTTCCGGGGAGCTGTTTTTT.

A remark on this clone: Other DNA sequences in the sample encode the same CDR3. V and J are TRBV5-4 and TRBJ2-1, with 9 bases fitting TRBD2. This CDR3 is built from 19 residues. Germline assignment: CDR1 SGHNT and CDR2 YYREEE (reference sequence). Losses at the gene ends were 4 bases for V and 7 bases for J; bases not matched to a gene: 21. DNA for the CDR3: TGTGCCAGCAGCGCGGCCCCTAGCGGGGTCCCTAGCCTGGGGAATGAGCAGTTCTTC. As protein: CASSAAPSGVPSLGNEQFF.

In DNA, the CDR3 is TGCGCCAGCGGAGACAGGGACGTCGGGGAGCTGTTTTTT. It codes for CASGDRDVGELFF. This sequence joins TRBV5-1 and TRBJ2-2; 7 positions agree with TRBD1. CDR1 SGHRS and CDR2 YFSETQ come from the germline V gene. Losses at the gene ends were 7 bases for V and 7 bases for J; bases not matched to a gene: 7. The CDR3 extends over 13 amino acids.

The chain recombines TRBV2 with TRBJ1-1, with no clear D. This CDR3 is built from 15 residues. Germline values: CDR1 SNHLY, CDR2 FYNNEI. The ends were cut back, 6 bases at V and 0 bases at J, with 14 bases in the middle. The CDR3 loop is CASRPNQAMNTEAFF. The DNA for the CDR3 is TGTGCCAGCAGACCGAATCAGGCAATGAACACTGAAGCTTTCTTT. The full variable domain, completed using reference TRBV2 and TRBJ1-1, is EPEVTQTPSHQVTQMGQEVILRCVPISNHLYFYWYRQILGQKVEFLVSFYNNEISEKSEIFDDQFSVERPDGSNFTLKIRSTKLEDSAMYFCASRPNQAMNTEAFFGQGTRLTVV.

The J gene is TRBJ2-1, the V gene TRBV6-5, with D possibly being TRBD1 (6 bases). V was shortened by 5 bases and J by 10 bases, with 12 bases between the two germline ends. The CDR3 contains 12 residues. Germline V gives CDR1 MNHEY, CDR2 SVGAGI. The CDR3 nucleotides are TGTGCCAGCAGTCAGGGGTTAGGGGAGCAGTTCTTC. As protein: CASSQGLGEQFF.

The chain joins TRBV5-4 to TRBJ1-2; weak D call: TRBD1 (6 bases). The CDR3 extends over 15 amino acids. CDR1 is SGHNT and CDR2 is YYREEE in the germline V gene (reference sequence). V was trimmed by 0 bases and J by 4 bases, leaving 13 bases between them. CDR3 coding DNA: TGTGCCAGCAGCTTGGTGCTGGGGGCTAGCTATGGCTACACCTTC. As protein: CASSLVLGASYGYTF.

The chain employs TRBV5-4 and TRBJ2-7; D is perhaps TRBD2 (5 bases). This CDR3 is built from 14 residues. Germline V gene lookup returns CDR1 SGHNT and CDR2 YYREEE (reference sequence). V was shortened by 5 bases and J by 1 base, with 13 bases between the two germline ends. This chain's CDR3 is CASSNYGGSYEQYF. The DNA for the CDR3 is TGTGCCAGCAGTAATTACGGCGGGTCCTACGAGCAGTACTTC.

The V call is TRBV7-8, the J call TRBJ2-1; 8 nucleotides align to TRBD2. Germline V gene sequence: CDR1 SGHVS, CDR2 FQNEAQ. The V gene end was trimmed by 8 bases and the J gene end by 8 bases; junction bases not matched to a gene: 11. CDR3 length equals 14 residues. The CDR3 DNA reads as TGTGCCAGCGCCCTAGGCGGGGGGAGCGATGAGCAGTTCTTC. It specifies CASALGGGSDEQFF. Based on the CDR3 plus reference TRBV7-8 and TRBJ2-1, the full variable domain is GAGVSQSPRYKVAKRGQDVALRCDPISGHVSLFWYQQALGQGPEFLTYFQNEAQLDKSGLPSDRFFAERPEGSVSTLKIQRTQQEDSAVYLCASALGGGSDEQFFGPGTRLTVL.

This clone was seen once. The CDR3 is CASSLRQGLGLEKLFF. In DNA, the CDR3 is TGTGCCAGCTCACTTCGACAGGGGCTCGGACTTGAAAAACTGTTTTTT. V gene TRBV18 combines with J gene TRBJ1-4, with 8 positions matching TRBD1. The CDR3 sequence is 16 residues long. CDR1 KGHSH and CDR2 LQKENI come from the germline V gene. The V segment lost 4 bases and the J segment 7 bases; nucleotides outside the gene matches: 11.

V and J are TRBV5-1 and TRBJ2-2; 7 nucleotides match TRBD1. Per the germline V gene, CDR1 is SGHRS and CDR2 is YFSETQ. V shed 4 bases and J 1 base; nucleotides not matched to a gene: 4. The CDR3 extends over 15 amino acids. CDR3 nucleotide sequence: TGCGCCAGCAGCCTGGCAGGGGGGAACACCGGGGAGCTGTTTTTT. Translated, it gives CASSLAGGNTGELFF.

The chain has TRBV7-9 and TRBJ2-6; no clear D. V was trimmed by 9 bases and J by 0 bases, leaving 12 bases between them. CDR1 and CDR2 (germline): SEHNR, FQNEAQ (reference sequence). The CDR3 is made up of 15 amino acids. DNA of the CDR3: TGTGCCAGTAACCGGGTCAGCTCTGGGGCCAACGTCCTGACTTTC. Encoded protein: CASNRVSSGANVLTF. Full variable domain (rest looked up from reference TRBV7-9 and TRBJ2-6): DTGVSQNPRHKITKRGQNVTFRCDPISEHNRLYWYRQTLGQGPEFLTYFQNEAQLEKSRLLSDRFSAERPKGSFSTLEIQRTEQGDSAMYLCASNRVSSGANVLTFGAGSRLTVL.

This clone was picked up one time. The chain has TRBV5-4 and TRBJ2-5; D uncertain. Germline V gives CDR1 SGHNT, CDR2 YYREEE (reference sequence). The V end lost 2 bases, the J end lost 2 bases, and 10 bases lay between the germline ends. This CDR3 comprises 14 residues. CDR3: CASSFQHTQETQYF. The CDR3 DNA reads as TGTGCCAGCAGCTTTCAACACACACAAGAGACCCAGTACTTC.

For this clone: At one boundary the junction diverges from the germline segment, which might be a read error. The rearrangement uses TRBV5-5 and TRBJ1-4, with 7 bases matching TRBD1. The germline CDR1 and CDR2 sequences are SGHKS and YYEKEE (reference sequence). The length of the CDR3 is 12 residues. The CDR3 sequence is CASSLPPGQPVF. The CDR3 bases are TGTGCCAGCAGCTTGCCCCCGGGACAGCCAGTTTTT.

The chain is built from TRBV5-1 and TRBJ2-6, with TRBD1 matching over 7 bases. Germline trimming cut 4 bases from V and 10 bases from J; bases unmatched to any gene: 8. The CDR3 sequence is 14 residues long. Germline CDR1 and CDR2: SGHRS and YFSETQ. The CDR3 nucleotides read TGCGCCAGCAGCGAGCCGGGACAGTTAAACGTCCTGACTTTC. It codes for CASSEPGQLNVLTF.

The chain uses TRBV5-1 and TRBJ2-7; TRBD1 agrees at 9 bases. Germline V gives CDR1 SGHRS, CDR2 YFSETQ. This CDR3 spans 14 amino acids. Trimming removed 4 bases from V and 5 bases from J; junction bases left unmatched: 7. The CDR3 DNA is TGCGCCAGCAGCCTGGGACAGGGTAGCAACGAGCAGTACTTC. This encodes CASSLGQGSNEQYF.

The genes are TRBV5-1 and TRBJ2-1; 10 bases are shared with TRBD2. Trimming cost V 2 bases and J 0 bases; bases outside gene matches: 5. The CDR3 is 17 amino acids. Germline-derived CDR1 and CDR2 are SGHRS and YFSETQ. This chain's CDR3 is CASSFRLAGSSYNEQFF. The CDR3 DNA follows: TGCGCCAGCAGCTTCCGACTAGCGGGTAGCTCCTACAATGAGCAGTTCTTC.